This T cell receptor (beta chain) was identified in a study of blood T cell repertoires in COVID-19. This clone was seen more than once but under ten times. The CDR3 has 15 amino acids. The germline V gene encodes CDR1 LNHDA and CDR2 SQIVND (reference sequence). V gave up 5 bases and J gave up 5 bases; unmatched junction bases: 8. Sequenced by immunoSEQ multiplex PCR; TCRdb stores in-frame clones only, minus some. The sample carries about 53,000 clones, about 86% recorded once. This TCR derives from a man in his 70s with active COVID-19. The rearrangement joins TRBV19 to TRBJ2-3, with 9 bases matching TRBD1. The sample consisted of peripheral blood. CDR3 residues: CASSPRTGAQDTQYF. In nucleotides, the CDR3 is TGTGCCAGTAGTCCCAGGACAGGGGCGCAAGATACGCAGTATTTT.